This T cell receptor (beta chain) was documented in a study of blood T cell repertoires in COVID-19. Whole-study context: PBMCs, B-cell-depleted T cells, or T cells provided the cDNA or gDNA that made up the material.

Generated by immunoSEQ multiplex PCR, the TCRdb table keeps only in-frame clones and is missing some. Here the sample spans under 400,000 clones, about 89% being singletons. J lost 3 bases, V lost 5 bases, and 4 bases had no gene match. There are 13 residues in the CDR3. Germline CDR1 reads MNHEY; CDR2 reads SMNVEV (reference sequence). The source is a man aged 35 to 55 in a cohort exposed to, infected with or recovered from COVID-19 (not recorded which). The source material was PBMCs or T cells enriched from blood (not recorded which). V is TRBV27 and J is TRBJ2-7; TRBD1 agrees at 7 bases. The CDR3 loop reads CASSRQGFYEQYF. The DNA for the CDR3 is TGTGCCAGCAGTCGACAGGGATTCTACGAGCAGTACTTC.